There are a few counts of the clone carrying this TCR beta chain. The data are from a study of blood T cell repertoires in COVID-19. In the authors' methods: Reference gene primers were amplified, and this amplification served to estimate nucleated cell counts. Assay used: immunoSEQ multiplex PCR; TCRdb lists only in-frame clones, some missing. V and J calls and clone size are as listed in that table; D and trimming were resolved from the DNA. Among fewer than 300,000 clones listed, about three quarters were seen once. Sample: peripheral blood. The origin of this receptor is a woman older than 75 with acute or convalescent COVID-19.

The CDR3 loop is CATSRDWDRLFNYGYTF. In DNA form, the CDR3 reads TGTGCCACCAGCAGAGACTGGGACAGACTATTTAACTATGGCTACACCTTC. This chain links TRBV15 with TRBJ1-2; TRBD1 agrees at 7 bases. CDR3 length equals 17 residues. The J segment lost 1 base and the V segment lost 0 bases, leaving 8 bases of the junction unmatched. The V gene's germline CDR1 is LNHNV and CDR2 YYDKDF (reference sequence).